The 23 T cell receptor beta chains below come from one sample, sequenced in a study of T cells in Graves' hyperthyroidism and ophthalmopathy. Authors of the study amplified TCR beta CDR3 regions from RNA transcripts. RT-PCR in the first round (using the HTBI primer set) targeted the TCR CDR3. TCRdb used MiXCR to reprocess the multiplex PCR reads, holding one entry per CDR3 protein. The sample holds a few hundred thousand distinct CDR3 sequences, 15% to 19% seen once. Material for sequencing was blood. The receptors were sampled from a woman between 18 and 30 years old with Graves' hyperthyroidism that later progressed to Graves' ophthalmopathy.

On this clonotype: A much bigger clone sits one base away, suggesting this may be a read error. This sequence joins TRBV11-2 and TRBJ1-2; a weak D match, TRBD1 (6 bases). Deletions cut 4 bases from V and 2 bases from J, with 11 bases between. CDR1 is SGHAT, CDR2 FQNNGV, per germline. The CDR3 consists of 14 residues. CDR3 sequence reads: CASSSGQINYGYTF. In DNA form, the CDR3 reads TGTGCCAGCAGCTCCGGACAGATCAACTATGGCTACACCTTC.

This clonotype showed up many times. The chain employs TRBV5-1 and TRBJ2-3, with 8 positions matching TRBD1. J gave up 4 bases and V 6 bases, and 7 bases lay outside the gene matches. The germline V gene encodes CDR1 SGHRS and CDR2 YFSETQ. CDR3 length: 14 residues. CDR3 protein: CASKLTGVADTQYF. CDR3 nucleotides: TGCGCCAGCAAGCTGACAGGGGTGGCAGATACGCAGTATTTT. The whole variable domain, remainder taken from reference TRBV5-1 and TRBJ2-3, is KAGVTQTPRYLIKTRGQQVTLSCSPISGHRSVSWYQQTPGQGLQFLFEYFSETQRNKGNFPGRFSGRQFSNSRSEMNVSTLELGDSALYLCASKLTGVADTQYFGPGTRLTVL.

J is TRBJ2-7 and V is TRBV12-3 or TRBV12-4, with 11 bases matching TRBD2. The J segment lost 4 bases and the V segment lost 5 bases, leaving 13 bases of the junction unmatched. The CDR3 has 17 residues. In nucleotides, the CDR3 is TGTGCCAGCAGTCCTCCCCTACTAGCGGGAGTAGGTTACGAGCAGTACTTC. As protein: CASSPPLLAGVGYEQYF.

This clonotype was recorded a few times. The chain has TRBV19 and TRBJ2-1, with unresolved D. The CDR3 contains 15 residues. CDR1 and CDR2 (germline): LNHDA, SQIVND (reference sequence). The germline V and J ends were trimmed by 6 bases and 4 bases, with 16 bases remaining between them. CDR3 DNA sequence: TGTGCCAGTAGCCCCGGAAGGACCCCTTACAATGAGCAGTTCTTC. Translation gives CASSPGRTPYNEQFF.

The chain links TRBV5-5 to TRBJ1-1; D is unclear. V was clipped by 0 bases and J by 1 base, with 10 bases between them. CDR1 is SGHKS, CDR2 YYEKEE, per germline (reference sequence). There are 15 residues in the CDR3. CDR3 DNA: TGTGCCAGCAGCTTGGTAAGGAGGACGAACACTGAAGCTTTCTTT. Translated, it gives CASSLVRRTNTEAFF.

The rearrangement links TRBV5-1 to TRBJ1-4; TRBD1 might be the D (6 bases). Germline assignment: CDR1 SGHRS and CDR2 YFSETQ. The CDR3 totals 14 residues. V gave up 0 bases and J gave up 8 bases, with 11 bases separating them. CDR3 bases: TGCGCCAGCAGCTTGGAGGGGGGCCTCGAAAAACTGTTTTTT. Amino acid sequence: CASSLEGGLEKLFF.

This clonotype has at least ten counts. J is TRBJ2-7 and V is TRBV20-1, with D maybe TRBD2 (7 bases). The germline V gene encodes CDR1 DFQATT and CDR2 SNEGSKA (reference sequence). The ends were cut back, 6 bases at V and 7 bases at J, with 22 bases in the middle. The CDR3 has 14 residues. The CDR3 nucleotides are TGCAGTGCCAGGAGTGGAGGGGGGGCGAGAGAGCAGTACTTC. It is translated as CSARSGGGAREQYF.

This clonotype was picked up many times. J is TRBJ2-3 and V is TRBV5-1; TRBD2 matches at 11 bases. With V trimmed by 2 bases and J by 1 base, 3 bases remained unmatched. This CDR3 comprises 16 residues. The germline V gene has CDR1 SGHRS and CDR2 YFSETQ. The CDR3 spells CASSFSLAGGTDTQYF. The CDR3 nucleotides are TGCGCCAGCAGCTTCTCACTAGCGGGGGGCACAGATACGCAGTATTTT.

This clonotype was counted a few times. The chain has TRBV6-1 and TRBJ2-1; 11 nucleotides match TRBD2. CDR1 and CDR2 (germline): MNHNS, SASEGT. Unmatched junction bases numbered 9, after V lost 6 bases and J lost 8 bases. The CDR3 loop spans 15 amino acids. The CDR3 spells CASRALAGGVDEQFF. CDR3 DNA sequence: TGTGCCAGCAGAGCCCTAGCGGGAGGTGTCGATGAGCAGTTCTTC.

This clonotype was detected ten times or more. The genes are TRBV28 and TRBJ1-5; the match to TRBD1 covers 8 bases. CDR3 length: 18 amino acids. From germline, CDR1 is MDHEN and CDR2 SYDVKM. J gave up 0 bases and V 5 bases, and 12 bases lay outside the gene matches. The CDR3 DNA reads TGTGCCAGCAGTCTCCGGACAGGGCTTTGGGATAGCAATCAGCCCCAGCATTTT. It translates to CASSLRTGLWDSNQPQHF.

This clonotype was detected many times. In DNA, the CDR3 is TGTGCCAGCAAGGGGTCCGGGAACCAAGAGACCCAGTACTTC. It translates to CASKGSGNQETQYF. The chain uses TRBV28 and TRBJ2-5; tentatively, D is TRBD1 or TRBD2 (5 bases each). CDR1 and CDR2 from the germline V gene are MDHEN and SYDVKM. Between the trimmed V and J ends, which lost 7 bases and 0 bases, there was a span of 12 bases. This CDR3 has 14 residues.

This clonotype showed up many times. This chain links TRBV11-2 with TRBJ2-3; 11 bases line up with TRBD2. Germline V gene data show CDR1 as SGHAT and CDR2 as FQNNGV. The CDR3 runs to 16 residues. With 1 base clipped from V and 6 bases from J, the junction kept 6 bases outside the gene matches. The CDR3 region is CASSLGGGLAVDTQYF. CDR3 coding DNA: TGTGCCAGCAGCTTAGGTGGGGGACTAGCGGTCGATACGCAGTATTTT.

This clonotype appeared many times. The chain employs TRBV12-3 or TRBV12-4 and TRBJ1-5, with a weak D call TRBD1 (6 bases). This CDR3 region has 14 residues. V was shortened by 6 bases and J by 7 bases, with 16 bases between the two germline ends. CDR3 residues: CASSLNRATQPQHF. The CDR3 coding sequence is TGTGCCAGCAGCCTAAACAGGGCCACGCAGCCCCAGCATTTT.

In its sample, this clonotype was seen a few times. The chain joins TRBV5-1 to TRBJ1-1; 10 positions match TRBD1. Germline V gene lookup returns CDR1 SGHRS and CDR2 YFSETQ. V trimming: 9 bases; J trimming: 6 bases; junction bases outside the gene matches: 11. The CDR3 runs to 14 residues. DNA of the CDR3: TGCGCCACTAGGGGACAGGGGTTTGAGGCTGAAGCTTTCTTT. This gives the protein CATRGQGFEAEAFF.

This clonotype occurred a few times. The chain combines TRBV20-1 with TRBJ1-2; 7 nucleotides align to TRBD1. The V segment lost 6 bases and the J segment 5 bases; nucleotides outside the gene matches: 15. Germline V lookup: CDR1 DFQATT, CDR2 SNEGSKA (reference sequence). There are 15 residues in the CDR3. The CDR3 DNA reads TGCAGTGCAAAACGACCGGGACAGACGATTTATGGCTACACCTTC. Its translation is CSAKRPGQTIYGYTF.

This clonotype was counted ten times or more. The chain joins TRBV5-1 to TRBJ1-2, with 8 positions matching TRBD1. Trimming removed 4 bases from V and 2 bases from J; junction bases left unmatched: 16. This CDR3 has 18 amino acids. Germline assignment: CDR1 SGHRS and CDR2 YFSETQ. CDR3: CASSNPTWTGPQNYGYTF. In nucleotides, the CDR3 is TGCGCCAGCAGCAATCCTACCTGGACAGGGCCGCAGAACTATGGCTACACCTTC.

This clonotype was seen at least ten times. The chain employs TRBV27 and TRBJ2-3, with TRBD2 identical over 11 bases. CDR3 size: 16 residues. Germline V gene lookup returns CDR1 MNHEY and CDR2 SMNVEV (reference sequence). Trimming removed 6 bases from V and 5 bases from J; junction bases left unmatched: 10. The CDR3 DNA sequence: TGTGCCAGCAGCAAACTAGCGGGAGAATTGTTAGATACGCAGTATTTT. Translating it yields CASSKLAGELLDTQYF.

In this sample, this clonotype turned up many times. The chain carries TRBV28 and TRBJ2-7; no clear D. Trimming pared 6 bases from V and 6 bases from J, leaving 18 bases between. CDR3 length: 14 residues. Germline lookup yields CDR1 MDHEN and CDR2 SYDVKM. The DNA of the CDR3 is TGTGCCAGCAGGTCGGGTCAGTTGGGTGCCGAGCAGTACTTC. This sequence encodes CASRSGQLGAEQYF.

This clonotype has ten or more counts. The chain recombines TRBV30 with TRBJ2-1, with D possibly called TRBD1 or TRBD2 (5 bases each). Germline V gene sequence: CDR1 GTSNPN, CDR2 SVGIG (reference sequence). The CDR3 runs 14 residues. The germline V and J ends were trimmed by 4 bases and 0 bases, with 10 bases remaining between them. The CDR3: CAWTAGSSYNEQFF. The CDR3 DNA is TGTGCCTGGACAGCAGGGAGCTCCTACAATGAGCAGTTCTTC.

This clonotype was counted at least ten times. The chain uses TRBV2 and TRBJ2-7; either TRBD1 or TRBD2 may fit D (5 bases each). V lost 2 bases and J 3 bases, leaving 11 bases between the germline ends. Germline-derived CDR1 and CDR2 are SNHLY and FYNNEI. The CDR3 extends over 14 amino acids. The CDR3 DNA is TGTGCCAGCAGTGAAAGGGACGGATACTACGAGCAGTACTTC. Protein: CASSERDGYYEQYF.

The V gene is TRBV13, the J gene TRBJ2-1; 12 positions agree with TRBD2. CDR1 and CDR2 (germline): PRHDT, FYEKMQ (reference sequence). CDR3 length: 16 residues. V dropped 4 bases and J dropped 4; count of bases not matched to a gene: 5. The chain's CDR3 is CASSSGLAGTYNEQFF. CDR3 nucleotide sequence: TGTGCCAGCAGCTCCGGACTAGCGGGAACTTACAATGAGCAGTTCTTC.

In this sample, this clonotype turned up many times. The genes are TRBV20-1 and TRBJ1-2; the D is unclear. CDR3 length: 13 amino acids. V dropped 1 base and J dropped 2 bases, with 8 bases sitting between them. Looked up from germline, CDR1 is DFQATT and CDR2 is SNEGSKA (reference sequence). CDR3 in DNA: TGCAGTGCTAGAGTTCAGCTGAACTATGGCTACACCTTC. It yields the protein CSARVQLNYGYTF.

Comment on this clonotype: One junction end disagrees with the germline gene, perhaps due to a read error. This chain uses TRBV6-1 with TRBJ2-1; TRBD2 aligns across 7 bases. This CDR3 spans 18 amino acids. Looked up from germline, CDR1 is MNHNS and CDR2 is SASEGT. CDR3 DNA: TGTGCCAGCAGTGAAGTGCGACTAGCAGGAGGAAAAACCAATGAGCAATTCTTC. It yields the protein CASSEVRLAGGKTNEQFF.